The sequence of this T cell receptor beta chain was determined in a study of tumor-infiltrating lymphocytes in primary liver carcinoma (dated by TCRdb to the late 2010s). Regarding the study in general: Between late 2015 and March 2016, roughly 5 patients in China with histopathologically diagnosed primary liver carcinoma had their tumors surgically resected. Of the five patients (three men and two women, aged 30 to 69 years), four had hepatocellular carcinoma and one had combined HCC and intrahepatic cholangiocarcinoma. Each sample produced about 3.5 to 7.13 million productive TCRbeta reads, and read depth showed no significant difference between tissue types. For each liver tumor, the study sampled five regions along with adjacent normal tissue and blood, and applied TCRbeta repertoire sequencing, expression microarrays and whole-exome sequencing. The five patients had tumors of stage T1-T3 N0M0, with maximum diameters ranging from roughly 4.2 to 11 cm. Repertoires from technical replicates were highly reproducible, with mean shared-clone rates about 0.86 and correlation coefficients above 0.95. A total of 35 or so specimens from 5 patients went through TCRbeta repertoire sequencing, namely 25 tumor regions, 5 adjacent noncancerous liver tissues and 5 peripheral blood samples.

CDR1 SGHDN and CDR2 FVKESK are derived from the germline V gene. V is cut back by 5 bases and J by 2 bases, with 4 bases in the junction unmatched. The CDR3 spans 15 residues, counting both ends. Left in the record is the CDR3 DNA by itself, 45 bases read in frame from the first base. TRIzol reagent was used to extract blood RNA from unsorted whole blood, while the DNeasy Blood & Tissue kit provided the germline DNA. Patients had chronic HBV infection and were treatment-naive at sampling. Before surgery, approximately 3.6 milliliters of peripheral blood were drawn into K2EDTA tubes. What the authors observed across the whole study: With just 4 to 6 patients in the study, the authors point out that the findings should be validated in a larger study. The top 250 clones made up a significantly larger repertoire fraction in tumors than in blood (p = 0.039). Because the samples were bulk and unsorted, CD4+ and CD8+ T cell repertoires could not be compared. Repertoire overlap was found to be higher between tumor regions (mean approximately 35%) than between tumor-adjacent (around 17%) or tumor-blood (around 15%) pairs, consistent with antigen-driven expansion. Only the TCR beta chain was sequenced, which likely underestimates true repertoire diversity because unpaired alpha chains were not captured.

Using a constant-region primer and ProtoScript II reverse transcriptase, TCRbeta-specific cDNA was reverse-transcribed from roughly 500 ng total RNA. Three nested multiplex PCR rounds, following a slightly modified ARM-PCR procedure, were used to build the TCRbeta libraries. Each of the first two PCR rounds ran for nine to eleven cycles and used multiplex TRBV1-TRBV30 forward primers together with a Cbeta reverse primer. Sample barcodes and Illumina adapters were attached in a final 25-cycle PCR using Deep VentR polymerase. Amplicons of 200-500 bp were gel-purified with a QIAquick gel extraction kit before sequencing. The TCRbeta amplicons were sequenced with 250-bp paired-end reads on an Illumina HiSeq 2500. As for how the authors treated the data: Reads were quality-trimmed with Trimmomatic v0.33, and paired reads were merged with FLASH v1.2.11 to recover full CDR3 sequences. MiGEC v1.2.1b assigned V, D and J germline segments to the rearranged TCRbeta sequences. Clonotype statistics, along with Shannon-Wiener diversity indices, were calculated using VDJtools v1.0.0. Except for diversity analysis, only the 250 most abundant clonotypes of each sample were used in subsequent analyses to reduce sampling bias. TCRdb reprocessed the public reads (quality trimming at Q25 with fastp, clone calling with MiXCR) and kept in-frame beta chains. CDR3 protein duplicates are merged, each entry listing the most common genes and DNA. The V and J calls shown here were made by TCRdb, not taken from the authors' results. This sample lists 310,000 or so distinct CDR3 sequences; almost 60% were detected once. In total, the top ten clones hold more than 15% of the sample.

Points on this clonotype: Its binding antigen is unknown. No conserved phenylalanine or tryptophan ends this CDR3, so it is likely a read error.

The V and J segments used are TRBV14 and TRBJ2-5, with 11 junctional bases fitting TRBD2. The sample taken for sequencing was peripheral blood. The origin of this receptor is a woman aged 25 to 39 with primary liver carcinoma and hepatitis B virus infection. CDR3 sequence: CASSYWTSGQETQYY. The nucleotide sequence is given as TGTGCCAGCAGCTACTGGACTAGCGGGCAAGAGACCCAGTACTAC.